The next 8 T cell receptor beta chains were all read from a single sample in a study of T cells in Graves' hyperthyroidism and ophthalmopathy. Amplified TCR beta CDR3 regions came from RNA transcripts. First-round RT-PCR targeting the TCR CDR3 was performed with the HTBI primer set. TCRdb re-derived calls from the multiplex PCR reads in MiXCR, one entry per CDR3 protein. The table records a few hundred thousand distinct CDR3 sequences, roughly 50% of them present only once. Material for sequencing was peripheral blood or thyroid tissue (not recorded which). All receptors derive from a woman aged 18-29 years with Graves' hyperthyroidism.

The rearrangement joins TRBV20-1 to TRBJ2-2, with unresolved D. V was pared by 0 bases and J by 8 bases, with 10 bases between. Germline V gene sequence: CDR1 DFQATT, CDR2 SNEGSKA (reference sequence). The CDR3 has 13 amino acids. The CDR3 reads CSARDPGLGELFF. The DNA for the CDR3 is TGCAGTGCTAGAGATCCGGGCCTGGGGGAGCTGTTTTTT.

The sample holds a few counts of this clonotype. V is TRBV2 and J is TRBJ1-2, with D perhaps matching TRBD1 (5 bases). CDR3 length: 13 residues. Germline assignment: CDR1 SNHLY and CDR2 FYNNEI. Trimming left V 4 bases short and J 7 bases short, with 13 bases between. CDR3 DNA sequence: TGTGCCAGCAGTGCCACCCCAGGGAGTGGCTACACCTTC. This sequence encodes CASSATPGSGYTF.

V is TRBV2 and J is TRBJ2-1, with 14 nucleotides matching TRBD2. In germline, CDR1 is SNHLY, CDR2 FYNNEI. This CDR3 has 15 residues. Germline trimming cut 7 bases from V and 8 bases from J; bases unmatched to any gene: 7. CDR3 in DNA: TGTGCCAGCATCCTACCGGGACTAGCGGGGGATGAGCAGTTCTTC. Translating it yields CASILPGLAGDEQFF.

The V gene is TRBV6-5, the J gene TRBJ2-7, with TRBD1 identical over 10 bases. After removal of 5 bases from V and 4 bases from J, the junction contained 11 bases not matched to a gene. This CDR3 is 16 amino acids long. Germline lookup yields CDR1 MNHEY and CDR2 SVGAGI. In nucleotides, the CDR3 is TGTGCCAGCAGTCCAGGGTTCGGGACAGGGGTATACGAGCAGTACTTC. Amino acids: CASSPGFGTGVYEQYF.

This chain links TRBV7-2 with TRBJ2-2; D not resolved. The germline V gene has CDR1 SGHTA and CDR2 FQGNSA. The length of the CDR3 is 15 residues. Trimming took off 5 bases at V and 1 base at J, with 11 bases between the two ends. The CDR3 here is CASSKTGGNTGELFF. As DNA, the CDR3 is TGTGCCAGCAGCAAAACTGGCGGGAACACCGGGGAGCTGTTTTTT.

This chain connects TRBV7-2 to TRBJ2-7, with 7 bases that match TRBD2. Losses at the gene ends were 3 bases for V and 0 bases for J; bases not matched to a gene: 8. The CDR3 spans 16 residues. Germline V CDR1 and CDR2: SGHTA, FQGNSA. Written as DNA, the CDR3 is TGTGCCAGCAGCTTCCCCTCTAGCGGCCCCTCCTACGAGCAGTACTTC. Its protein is CASSFPSSGPSYEQYF.

The CDR3 DNA is TGTGCCATCAGTGCCGTGAACAAAAGGGACACCGGGGAGCTGTTTTTT. This sequence encodes CAISAVNKRDTGELFF. The chain combines TRBV10-3 with TRBJ2-2; unclear D gene. The CDR3 is 16 amino acids. Germline V gene sequence: CDR1 ENHRY, CDR2 SYGVKD. The V end was cut by 4 bases, the J end by 3 bases, with 15 bases between.

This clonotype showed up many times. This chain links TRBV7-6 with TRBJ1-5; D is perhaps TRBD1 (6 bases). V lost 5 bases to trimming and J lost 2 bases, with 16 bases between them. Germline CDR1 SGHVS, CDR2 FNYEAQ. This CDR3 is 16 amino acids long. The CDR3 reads CASSATQGWGNQPQHF. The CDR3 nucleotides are TGTGCCAGCAGCGCAACACAGGGTTGGGGCAATCAGCCCCAGCATTTT.